The present T cell receptor (beta chain) was sequenced within a study of cytomegalovirus exposure and HLA in healthy donors. The CDR3 is 16 amino acids. V gave up 4 bases and J gave up 2 bases; unmatched junction bases: 9. Germline lookup yields CDR1 SQVTM and CDR2 ANQGSEA. PCR was performed using 60 Vbeta and 13 Jbeta primers. Clones were read by immunoSEQ multiplex PCR, and TCRdb kept only the in-frame ones, dropping some. Among under 85,000 clones listed, 76% were seen once. V usage is TRBV29-1 and J usage is TRBJ2-3; 10 positions match TRBD1. Sequenced material: PBMCs. The TCR originated in a man aged 18 to 29 in good health and CMV-seronegative. The CDR3 loop is CSVALTGQGTTDTQYF. The CDR3, as DNA: TGCAGCGTTGCTCTAACGGGACAGGGGACCACAGATACGCAGTATTTT.